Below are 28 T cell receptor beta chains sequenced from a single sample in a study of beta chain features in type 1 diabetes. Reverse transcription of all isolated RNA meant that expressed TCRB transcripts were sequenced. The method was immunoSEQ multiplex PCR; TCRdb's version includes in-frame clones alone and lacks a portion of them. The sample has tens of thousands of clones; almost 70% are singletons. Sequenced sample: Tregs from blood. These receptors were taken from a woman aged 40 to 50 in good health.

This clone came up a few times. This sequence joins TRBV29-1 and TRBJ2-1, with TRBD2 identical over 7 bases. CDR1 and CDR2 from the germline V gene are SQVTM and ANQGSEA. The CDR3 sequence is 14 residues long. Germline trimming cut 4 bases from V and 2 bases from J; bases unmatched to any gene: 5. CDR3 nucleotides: TGCAGCGTTGGATTGGCGGGGGCCTACAATGAGCAGTTCTTC. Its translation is CSVGLAGAYNEQFF.

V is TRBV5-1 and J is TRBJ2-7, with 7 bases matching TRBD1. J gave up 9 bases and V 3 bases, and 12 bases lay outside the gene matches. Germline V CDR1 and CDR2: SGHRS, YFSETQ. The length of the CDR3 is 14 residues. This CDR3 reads CASSWDSSVRGQYF. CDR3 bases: TGCGCCAGCAGCTGGGACAGCTCAGTCCGCGGGCAGTACTTC.

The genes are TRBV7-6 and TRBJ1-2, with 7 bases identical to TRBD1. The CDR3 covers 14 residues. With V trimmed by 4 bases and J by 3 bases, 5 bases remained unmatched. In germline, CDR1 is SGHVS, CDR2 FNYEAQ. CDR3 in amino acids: CASSSTTGYYGYTF. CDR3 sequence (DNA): TGTGCCAGCAGCTCTACGACAGGGTACTATGGCTACACCTTC.

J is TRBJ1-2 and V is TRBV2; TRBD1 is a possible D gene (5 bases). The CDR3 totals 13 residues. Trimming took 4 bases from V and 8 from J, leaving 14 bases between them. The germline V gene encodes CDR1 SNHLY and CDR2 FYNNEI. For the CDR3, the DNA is TGTGCCAGCAGTGTGGTGACAGAGAGGGGCTACACCTTC. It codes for CASSVVTERGYTF. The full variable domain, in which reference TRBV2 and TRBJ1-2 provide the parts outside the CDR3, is EPEVTQTPSHQVTQMGQEVILRCVPISNHLYFYWYRQILGQKVEFLVSFYNNEISEKSEIFDDQFSVERPDGSNFTLKIRSTKLEDSAMYFCASSVVTERGYTFGSGTRLTVV.

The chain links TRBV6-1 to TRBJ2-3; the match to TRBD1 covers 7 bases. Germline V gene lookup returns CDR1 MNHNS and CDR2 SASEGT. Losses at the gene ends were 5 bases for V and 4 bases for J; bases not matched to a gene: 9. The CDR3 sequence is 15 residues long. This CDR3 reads CASSLTGMLADTQYF. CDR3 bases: TGTGCCAGCAGTTTGACAGGGATGTTAGCAGATACGCAGTATTTT.

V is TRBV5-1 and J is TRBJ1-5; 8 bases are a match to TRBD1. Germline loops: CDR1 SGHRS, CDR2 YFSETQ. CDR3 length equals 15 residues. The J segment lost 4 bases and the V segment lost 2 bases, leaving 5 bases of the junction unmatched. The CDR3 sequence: CASSLTGTGNQPQHF. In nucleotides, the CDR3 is TGCGCCAGCAGCTTAACCGGGACAGGTAATCAGCCCCAGCATTTT.

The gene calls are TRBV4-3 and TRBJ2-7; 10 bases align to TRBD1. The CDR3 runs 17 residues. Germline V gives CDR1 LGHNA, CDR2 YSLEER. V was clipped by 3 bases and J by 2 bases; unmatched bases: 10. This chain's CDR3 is CASSHFRGQGGTYEQYF. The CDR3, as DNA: TGCGCCAGCAGCCATTTCCGAGGACAGGGGGGAACCTACGAGCAGTACTTC.

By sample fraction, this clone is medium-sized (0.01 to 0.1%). The CDR3 here is CASRGQVNTGELFF. CDR3 sequence (DNA): TGTGCCAGCAGGGGACAGGTTAACACCGGGGAGCTGTTTTTT. The V call is TRBV2, the J call TRBJ2-2, with 8 bases matching TRBD1. Germline assignment: CDR1 SNHLY and CDR2 FYNNEI. The V segment lost 6 bases and the J segment 2 bases; nucleotides outside the gene matches: 2. The CDR3 has 14 residues.

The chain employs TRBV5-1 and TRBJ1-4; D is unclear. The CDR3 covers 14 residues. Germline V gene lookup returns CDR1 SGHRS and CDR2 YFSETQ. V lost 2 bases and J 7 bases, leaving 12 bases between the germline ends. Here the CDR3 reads CASSFEGWGEKLFF. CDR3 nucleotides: TGCGCCAGCAGCTTCGAGGGCTGGGGTGAAAAACTGTTTTTT. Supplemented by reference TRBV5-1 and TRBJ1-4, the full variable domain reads KAGVTQTPRYLIKTRGQQVTLSCSPISGHRSVSWYQQTPGQGLQFLFEYFSETQRNKGNFPGRFSGRQFSNSRSEMNVSTLELGDSALYLCASSFEGWGEKLFFGSGTQLSVL.

CDR3 nucleotides: TGCAGTGCCCTCCTCGGAGAGACCCAGTACTTC. Its translation is CSALLGETQYF. The chain recombines TRBV20-1 with TRBJ2-5; D call uncertain. The V end was cut by 6 bases, the J end by 4 bases, with 9 bases between. Germline lookup yields CDR1 DFQATT and CDR2 SNEGSKA (reference sequence). The CDR3 runs 11 residues.

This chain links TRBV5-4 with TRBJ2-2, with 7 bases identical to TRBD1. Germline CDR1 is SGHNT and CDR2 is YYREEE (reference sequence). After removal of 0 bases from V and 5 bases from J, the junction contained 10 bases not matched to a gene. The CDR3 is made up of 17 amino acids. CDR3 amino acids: CASSLEPGTASTGELFF. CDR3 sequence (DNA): TGTGCCAGCAGCTTGGAACCCGGGACAGCCAGTACCGGGGAGCTGTTTTTT. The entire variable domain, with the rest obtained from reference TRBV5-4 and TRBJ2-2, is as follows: ETGVTQSPTHLIKTRGQQVTLRCSSQSGHNTVSWYQQALGQGPQFIFQYYREEENGRGNFPPRFSGLQFPNYSSELNVNALELDDSALYLCASSLEPGTASTGELFFGEGSRLTVL.

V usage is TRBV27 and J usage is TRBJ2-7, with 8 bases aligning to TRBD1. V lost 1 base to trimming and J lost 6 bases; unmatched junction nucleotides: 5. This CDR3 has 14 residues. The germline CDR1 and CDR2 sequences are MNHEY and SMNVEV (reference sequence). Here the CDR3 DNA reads TGTGCCAGCAGTTTATGGACAGGGTCGGGCGAGCAGTACTTC. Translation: CASSLWTGSGEQYF.

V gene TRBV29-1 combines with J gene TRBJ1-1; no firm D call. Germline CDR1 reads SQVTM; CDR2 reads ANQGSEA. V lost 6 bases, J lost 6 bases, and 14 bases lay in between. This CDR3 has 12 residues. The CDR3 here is CSVEPVSAEAFF. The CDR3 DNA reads TGCAGCGTAGAACCAGTTTCAGCTGAAGCTTTCTTT.

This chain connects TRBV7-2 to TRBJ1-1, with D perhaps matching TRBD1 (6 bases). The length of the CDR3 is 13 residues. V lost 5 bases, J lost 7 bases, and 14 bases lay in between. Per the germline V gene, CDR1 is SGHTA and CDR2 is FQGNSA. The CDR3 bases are TGTGCCAGCAGCGACCCTGGGACACTTGAAGCTTTCTTT. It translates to CASSDPGTLEAFF.

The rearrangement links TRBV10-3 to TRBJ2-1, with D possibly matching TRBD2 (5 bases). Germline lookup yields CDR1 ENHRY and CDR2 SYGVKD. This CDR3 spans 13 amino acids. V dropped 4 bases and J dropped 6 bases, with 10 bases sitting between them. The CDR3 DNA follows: TGTGCCATCAGTGCGGCTAGCAGCAATGAGCAGTTCTTC. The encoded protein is CAISAASSNEQFF.

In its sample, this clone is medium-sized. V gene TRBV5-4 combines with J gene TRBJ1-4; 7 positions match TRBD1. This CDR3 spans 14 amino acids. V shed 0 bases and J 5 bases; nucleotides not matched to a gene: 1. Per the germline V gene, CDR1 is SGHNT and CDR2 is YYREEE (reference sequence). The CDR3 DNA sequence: TGTGCCAGCAGCTTGGAGACAGGGAATGAAAAACTGTTTTTT. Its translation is CASSLETGNEKLFF.

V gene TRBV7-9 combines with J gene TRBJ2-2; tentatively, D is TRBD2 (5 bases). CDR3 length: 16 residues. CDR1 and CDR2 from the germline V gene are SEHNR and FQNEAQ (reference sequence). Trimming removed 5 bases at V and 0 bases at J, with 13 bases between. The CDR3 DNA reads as TGTGCCAGCAGCCCTCTAGCAGCAGCGAACACCGGGGAGCTGTTTTTT. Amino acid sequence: CASSPLAAANTGELFF.

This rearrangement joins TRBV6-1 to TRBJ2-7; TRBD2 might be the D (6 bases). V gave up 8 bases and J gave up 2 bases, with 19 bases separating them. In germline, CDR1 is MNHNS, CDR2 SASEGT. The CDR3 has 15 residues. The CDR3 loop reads CASAASGLAPYEQYF. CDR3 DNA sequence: TGTGCCAGCGCAGCGAGCGGGCTTGCCCCCTACGAGCAGTACTTC.

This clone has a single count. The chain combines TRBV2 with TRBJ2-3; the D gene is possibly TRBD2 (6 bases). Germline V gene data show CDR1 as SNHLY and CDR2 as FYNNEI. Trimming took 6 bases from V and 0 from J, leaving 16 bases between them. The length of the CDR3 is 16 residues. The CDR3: CASRGRGDSSTDTQYF. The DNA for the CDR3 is TGTGCCAGCAGGGGGAGAGGGGACTCAAGCACAGATACGCAGTATTTT.

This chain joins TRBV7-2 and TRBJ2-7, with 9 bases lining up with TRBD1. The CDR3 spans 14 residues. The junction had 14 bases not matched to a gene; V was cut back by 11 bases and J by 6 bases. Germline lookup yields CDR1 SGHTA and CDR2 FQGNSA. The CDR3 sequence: CAAQKGTGPLEQYF. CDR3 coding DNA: TGTGCCGCCCAGAAGGGGACAGGGCCCCTCGAGCAGTACTTC.

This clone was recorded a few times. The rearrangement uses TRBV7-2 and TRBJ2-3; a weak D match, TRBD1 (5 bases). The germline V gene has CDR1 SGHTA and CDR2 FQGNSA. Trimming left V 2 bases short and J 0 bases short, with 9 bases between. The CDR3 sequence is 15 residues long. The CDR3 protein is CASSLTGHSTDTQYF. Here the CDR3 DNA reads TGTGCCAGCAGCTTAACAGGACATAGCACAGATACGCAGTATTTT.

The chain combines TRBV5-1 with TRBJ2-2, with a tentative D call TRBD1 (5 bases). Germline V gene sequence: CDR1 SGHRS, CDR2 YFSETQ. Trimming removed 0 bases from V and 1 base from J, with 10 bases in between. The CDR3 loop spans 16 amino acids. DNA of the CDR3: TGCGCCAGCAGCTTGGCCCCAGGGAAGAACACCGGGGAGCTGTTTTTT. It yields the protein CASSLAPGKNTGELFF.

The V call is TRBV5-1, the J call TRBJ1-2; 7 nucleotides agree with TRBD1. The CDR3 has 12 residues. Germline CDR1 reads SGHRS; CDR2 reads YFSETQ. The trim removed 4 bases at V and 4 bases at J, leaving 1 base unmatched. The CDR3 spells CASSRDSYGYTF. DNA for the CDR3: TGCGCCAGCAGCCGGGACAGCTATGGCTACACCTTC.

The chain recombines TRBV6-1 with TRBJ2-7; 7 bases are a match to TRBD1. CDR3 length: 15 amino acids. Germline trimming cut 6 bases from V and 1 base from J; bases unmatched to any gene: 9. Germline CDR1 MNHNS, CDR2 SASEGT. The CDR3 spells CASRLGQLTSYEQYF. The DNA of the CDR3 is TGTGCCAGCAGACTGGGACAGCTTACTTCCTACGAGCAGTACTTC.

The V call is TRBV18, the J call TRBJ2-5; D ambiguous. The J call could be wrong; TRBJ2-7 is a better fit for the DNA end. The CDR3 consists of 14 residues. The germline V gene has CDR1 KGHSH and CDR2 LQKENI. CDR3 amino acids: CASSPAVGNYEQYF. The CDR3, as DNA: TGTGCCAGCTCACCAGCCGTAGGAAACTACGAGCAGTACTTC.

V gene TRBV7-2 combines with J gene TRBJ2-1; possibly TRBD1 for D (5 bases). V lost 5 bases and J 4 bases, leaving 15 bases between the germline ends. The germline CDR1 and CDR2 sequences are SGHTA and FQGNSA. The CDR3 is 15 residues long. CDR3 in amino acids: CASSTGSAGYNEQFF. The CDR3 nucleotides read TGTGCCAGCAGCACAGGCAGCGCCGGGTACAATGAGCAGTTCTTC. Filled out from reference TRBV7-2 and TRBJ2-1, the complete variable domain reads GAGVSQSPSNKVTEKGKDVELRCDPISGHTALYWYRQSLGQGLEFLIYFQGNSAPDKSGLPSDRFSAERTGGSVSTLTIQRTQQEDSAVYLCASSTGSAGYNEQFFGPGTRLTVL.

CDR3 sequence: CASSFDRVNYGYTF. In nucleotides, the CDR3 is TGTGCCAGCAGCTTTGACAGGGTTAACTATGGCTACACCTTC. The J gene is TRBJ1-2, the V gene TRBV5-5, with 7 bases fitting TRBD1. This CDR3 has 14 amino acids. V trimming: 2 bases; J trimming: 1 base; junction bases outside the gene matches: 2. Germline CDR1 is SGHKS and CDR2 is YYEKEE (reference sequence).

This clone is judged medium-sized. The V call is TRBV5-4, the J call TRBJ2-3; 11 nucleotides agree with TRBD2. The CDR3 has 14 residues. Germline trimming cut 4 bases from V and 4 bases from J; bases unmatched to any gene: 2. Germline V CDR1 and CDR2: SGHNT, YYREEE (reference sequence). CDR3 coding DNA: TGTGCCAGCAGCGCGGGACTAGCGGCAGATACGCAGTATTTT. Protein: CASSAGLAADTQYF.